Below are 9 T cell receptor beta chains sequenced from a single sample in a study of shared clonotypes between healthy human individuals. TCRdb's table, derived via immunoSEQ multiplex PCR, lists solely in-frame clones and lacks some. The sample gives about 580,000 clones, roughly 98% of which show up once; 0.3% to 0.35% is in the top ten. Positive CCR7 selection of CD45RO-negative cells yielded the naive CD8 cells, and terminally differentiated effector memory CD45RA+ cells were excluded. The sequenced sample consisted of naive CD8+ T cells sorted from blood. The source is a man aged 30-40 years in good health.

The V and J genes are TRBV5-1 and TRBJ1-1; D is unresolved. Trimming shortened V by 1 base and J by 1 base, and 11 bases separated the two germline ends. This CDR3 contains 15 residues. The germline V gene encodes CDR1 SGHRS and CDR2 YFSETQ. The CDR3 loop reads CASSLSRNQNTEAFF. The CDR3 DNA reads as TGCGCCAGCAGCTTGAGCAGGAACCAGAACACTGAAGCTTTCTTT.

V and J are TRBV7-6 and TRBJ2-3; D might be TRBD2 (6 bases). This CDR3 has 16 amino acids. Germline CDR1 reads SGHVS; CDR2 reads FNYEAQ. The V end lost 1 base, the J end lost 2 bases, and 13 bases lay between the germline ends. This chain's CDR3 is CASSLEVAENTDTQYF. The CDR3 bases are TGTGCCAGCAGCTTAGAGGTAGCGGAGAACACAGATACGCAGTATTTT.

As DNA, the CDR3 is TGCGCCAGCAGCCAAGAGCAGGTTCAAGATACGCAGTATTTT. Its protein product is CASSQEQVQDTQYF. The chain couples TRBV4-1 to TRBJ2-3; unclear D gene. Trimming pared 0 bases from V and 5 bases from J, leaving 9 bases between. Germline loops: CDR1 MGHRA, CDR2 YSYEKL. The CDR3 has 14 residues.

About this clone: Other DNA sequences in this sample translate to the same CDR3. The chain joins TRBV30 to TRBJ2-7; D ambiguous. Trimming took 0 bases from V and 3 from J, leaving 3 bases between them. The CDR3 runs 11 residues. Germline CDR1 is GTSNPN and CDR2 is SVGIG (reference sequence). The CDR3 region is CAWSVDYEQYF. The CDR3 DNA is TGTGCCTGGAGTGTTGACTACGAGCAGTACTTC.

A remark on this clone: This sample also contains other DNA sequences that code for the same CDR3. This rearrangement joins TRBV7-6 to TRBJ2-3, with no clear D. The CDR3 runs 14 residues. With 1 base removed from V and 0 bases from J, the gap between germline ends came to 5 bases. Per the germline V gene, CDR1 is SGHVS and CDR2 is FNYEAQ. The CDR3 here is CASSLVGSTDTQYF. DNA for the CDR3: TGTGCCAGCAGCTTAGTCGGGAGCACAGATACGCAGTATTTT.

This clone is a singleton in its sample. The chain recombines TRBV7-6 with TRBJ2-1; 7 bases fit TRBD1. Per the germline V gene, CDR1 is SGHVS and CDR2 is FNYEAQ. This CDR3 is built from 14 residues. Unmatched junction bases numbered 6, after V lost 2 bases and J lost 8 bases. This CDR3 is CASSLQGTAYEQFF. In DNA, the CDR3 is TGTGCCAGCAGCTTACAGGGGACAGCTTATGAGCAGTTCTTC.

Regarding this clone: At one of its ends the junction is not consistent with the germline gene, which may arise from a read error. This sequence joins TRBV2 and TRBJ2-1; no clear D gene. This CDR3 has 13 residues. Germline loops: CDR1 SNHLY, CDR2 FYNNEI. CDR3 in DNA: TGTGCCAGCAGTGAACCTACACGGAGTTTGTGGATCTTC. Its translation is CASSEPTRSLWIF.

The rearrangement uses TRBV29-1 and TRBJ1-2, with D tentatively TRBD1 (5 bases). The CDR3 has 14 amino acids. The ends were cut back, 0 bases at V and 7 bases at J, with 15 bases in the middle. Germline CDR1 reads SQVTM; CDR2 reads ANQGSEA. The CDR3 nucleotides are TGCAGCGTTGAAGAGGTGACGGGGCCGGTTGGCTACACCTTC. Encoded protein: CSVEEVTGPVGYTF.

As regards this clone: The sample contains more than one DNA sequence encoding this CDR3. The rearrangement uses TRBV7-9 and TRBJ2-7; 11 nucleotides match TRBD2. Trimming removed 4 bases from V and 0 bases from J; junction bases left unmatched: 5. The CDR3 sequence is 16 residues long. Germline assignment: CDR1 SEHNR and CDR2 FQNEAQ (reference sequence). The CDR3 nucleotides are TGTGCCAGCAGCTCGACTAGCGGGGTAAGCTCCTACGAGCAGTACTTC. It specifies CASSSTSGVSSYEQYF.